This T cell receptor (beta chain) was identified in a study of monozygotic twins with inflammatory bowel disease (dated by TCRdb to between 2017 and 2020). At the level of the whole study: A total of roughly 28 monozygotic twin pairs were included in the full study, comprising nine German pairs (four IBD-concordant, five IBD-discordant) and 19 IBD-discordant Danish pairs. Within discordant pairs, disease-associated traits were sought mainly by comparing IBD patients with their genetically identical healthy co-twins. Each individual had, on average, about 151 000 unique TCRalpha sequences and 181 000 unique TCRbeta sequences available for analysis. Points the paper makes about the study in general: Distinction between different T cell subtypes could not be achieved in the analysis. TCRbeta repertoire diversity, by inverse Simpson index, was decreased in IBD patients compared with their healthy co-twins. Concordant and discordant twins showed no difference in repertoire similarity, possibly because of limited statistical power. Because patients were on differing immunosuppressive treatments, the repertoires may have picked up extra background noise and inter-individual variability. The results gave no support for a single strong signal or clonotype linked to IBD. Compared with healthy twins, IBD patients had fewer clonotypes in common with other individuals, a difference most pronounced in patients showing signs of disease activity.

A remark on this clonotype: There is no known antigen for this receptor.

CDR1 and CDR2, per the germline V gene, are MGHRA and YSYEKL. The CDR3 spans 15 residues, from the cysteine through the phenylalanine. The protein alone is recorded here. From each donor, a roughly 2.3 ml peripheral blood sample was drawn into PAXgene tubes and stored at -80 degrees C. Total RNA was isolated from whole blood with the PAXgene blood miRNA kit on an automated QIAcube, without T cell sorting. Deep TCRalpha and TCRbeta repertoire profiling with unique molecular barcoding was performed on peripheral blood of monozygotic twin pairs concordant or discordant for inflammatory bowel disease. Smoking habits were recorded for all twin pairs, and each individual was classified as a current, former or never smoker. The library relied on 5' RACE. Each TCR library was prepared from about 3,400 ng of total RNA. For each sample, cDNA was synthesized in eight separate reactions using SMARTScribe reverse transcriptase. During cDNA synthesis, template switching was used to introduce unique molecular identifiers that contained a 6-nucleotide sample barcode. TCRalpha and TCRbeta cDNA was amplified by two nested PCRs of 16 and 9 cycles, with bead purification after each PCR. Before amplification, the cDNA was both treated with uracil DNA-glycosylase and purified with the QIAquick PCR purification kit. In the second PCR, Illumina TruSeq-compatible adapters and sample-specific barcodes were added. TapeStation and Qubit were used to check library quality and concentration, and approximately 5.5 ng of each library went into the pool. The pooled libraries were sequenced with 2 x 100 bp reads and custom sequencing primers on an Illumina HiSeq2500 single-index Rapid Run. The paper's processing steps were these. MiGEC version 1.2.6 was used for UMI-based consensus assembly to correct PCR and sequencing errors. V(D)J alignment, clonotype assembly and CDR3 extraction were performed with MiXCR version 2.1.1. To normalise gene usage, clonotype sharing and MAIT/NKT TCR abundance, the top 1000, 10 000 and 20 000 clonotypes in each sample were analysed. After downsampling to 27 000 UMIs, diversity was calculated as the inverse Simpson index using the vegan R package. Paired Mann-Whitney U tests were applied to discordant twin pairs, and Benjamini-Hochberg correction was used for multiple testing. Reprocessed by TCRdb, the reads give a single entry per CDR3 protein sequence, without DNA. These V and J calls originate from TCRdb's pipeline instead of the authors' own analysis. The sample table gives fewer than 200,000 distinct CDR3 sequences. The top ten hold roughly 2.4% of the sample.

This chain joins TRBV4-1 to TRBJ2-7; the TCRdb D gene call, TRBD1, has no DNA to confirm it. The receptor comes from a human donor with ulcerative colitis or Crohn's disease, or a healthy co-twin of an affected twin (not recorded which). Sequenced input: blood. CDR3 reads: CASSPLGTGIYEQYF.